This T cell receptor beta chain stems from a study of a mutant IDH1 vaccine in newly diagnosed glioma. The overall study: Of treated patients, around 62% were men and roughly 40% women, averaging roughly 42 years.

Time point described: week 35, safety follow-up. In every dose of vaccine, 300 ug of mutant IDH1 20-mer peptide was given alongside topical imiquimod. This clone was seen only once. The antigen is undetermined. Germline values: CDR1 KGHSH, CDR2 LQKENI. The CDR3 length is 14 residues. Trimming took off 4 bases at V and 3 bases at J, with 10 bases between the two ends. The assay was immunoSEQ multiplex PCR, and TCRdb's table has in-frame clones only and misses some. The sample contains around 69,000 clones, 85% to 90% of which appear only once. The V call is TRBV18, the J call TRBJ1-5; perhaps TRBD1 as D (6 bases). The TCR sequence derives from a man aged 30 to 39 with glioma. The sample in question was PBMCs, obtained from a glioma patient whose treatment included an IDH1 peptide vaccine. CDR3 nucleotide sequence: TGTGCCAGCTCACAGGGGGGAAACAATCAGCCCCAGCATTTT. It encodes CASSQGGNNQPQHF.